The 19 T cell receptor beta chains reported below all come from one sample, sequenced in a study of OX40 agonist ivuxolimab in advanced cancers. Repertoires were generated with immunoSEQ multiplex PCR, while TCRdb's copy carries only in-frame clones and drops some. The table includes over 60,000 clones, roughly 85% detected once. Source: CD4+ or CD8+ T cells sorted from blood, taken in a trial of the OX40 agonist ivuxolimab. These receptors were collected from an adult with an advanced solid tumor such as melanoma, head and neck, liver or kidney cancer.

This clone was observed a single time. J is TRBJ1-1 and V is TRBV29-1, with 9 bases lining up with TRBD1. The CDR3 runs 13 residues. Per the germline V gene, CDR1 is SQVTM and CDR2 is ANQGSEA. V dropped 5 bases and J dropped 5; count of bases not matched to a gene: 6. The CDR3: CSVNRGRGTEAFF. The CDR3 bases are TGCAGCGTTAACAGGGGGCGGGGGACTGAAGCTTTCTTT.

A few counts support this clone. The V gene is TRBV6-1, the J gene TRBJ2-6; D is uncertain. This CDR3 is 16 amino acids long. Deletions cut 1 base from V and 0 bases from J, with 7 bases between. CDR1 is MNHNS and CDR2 is SASEGT in the germline V gene. In DNA, the CDR3 is TGTGCCAGCAGTGAAGTGGGCAACTCTGGGGCCAACGTCCTGACTTTC. Its translation: CASSEVGNSGANVLTF.

V is TRBV7-8 and J is TRBJ2-2; TRBD1 agrees at 7 bases. After removal of 5 bases from V and 4 bases from J, the junction contained 7 bases not matched to a gene. The CDR3 runs to 15 residues. CDR1 is SGHVS, CDR2 FQNEAQ, per germline. The CDR3: CASSPDRVGTGELFF. The CDR3 nucleotides read TGTGCCAGCAGCCCCGACAGGGTGGGCACCGGGGAGCTGTTTTTT. Looking up the rest from reference TRBV7-8 and TRBJ2-2 gives the full variable domain: GAGVSQSPRYKVAKRGQDVALRCDPISGHVSLFWYQQALGQGPEFLTYFQNEAQLDKSGLPSDRFFAERPEGSVSTLKIQRTQQEDSAVYLCASSPDRVGTGELFFGEGSRLTVL.

The V and J genes are TRBV10-3 and TRBJ1-5; D uncertain. Trimming took off 2 bases at V and 3 bases at J, with 5 bases between the two ends. CDR3 length: 13 amino acids. Germline CDR1 reads ENHRY; CDR2 reads SYGVKD. In DNA, the CDR3 is TGTGCCATCAGTGAGGCCGACAATCAGCCCCAGCATTTT. Encoded protein: CAISEADNQPQHF.

The chain has TRBV6-7 and TRBJ1-5; no definite D call. TRBV6-7 is designated an ORF whose function remains uncertain. The V end lost 2 bases, the J end lost 2 bases, and 10 bases lay between the germline ends. This CDR3 is 15 amino acids long. The CDR3 protein is CASSYRVCRNQPQHF. The DNA of the CDR3 is TGTGCCAGCAGTTACCGCGTTTGCCGCAATCAGCCCCAGCATTTT.

The V and J genes are TRBV6-1 and TRBJ1-1; D is ambiguous. V was clipped by 2 bases and J by 7 bases, with 11 bases between them. CDR3 length: 13 residues. Germline CDR1 MNHNS, CDR2 SASEGT. DNA of the CDR3: TGTGCCAGCAGTGAACAAGTACAGTATGAAGCTTTCTTT. It translates to CASSEQVQYEAFF.

This rearrangement joins TRBV6-6 to TRBJ1-1; 11 nucleotides agree with TRBD1. The germline gives CDR1 MNHNY, CDR2 SVGAGI (reference sequence). The CDR3 consists of 16 residues. Trimming removed 7 bases from V and 5 bases from J; junction bases left unmatched: 12. The CDR3 loop reads CASIPPGQGVRTEAFF. The CDR3 nucleotides are TGTGCCAGCATCCCGCCGGGACAGGGGGTCCGAACTGAAGCTTTCTTT.

This rearrangement joins TRBV2 to TRBJ1-5; D is unresolved. The CDR3 is 16 residues long. Trimming removed 8 bases at V and 0 bases at J, with 17 bases between. Germline V gene lookup returns CDR1 SNHLY and CDR2 FYNNEI. DNA for the CDR3: TGTGCCAGCTCCCTGGCCCGTATCTATAGCAATCAGCCCCAGCATTTT. Residues: CASSLARIYSNQPQHF.

The chain uses TRBV5-1 and TRBJ2-3, with 12 nucleotides matching TRBD2. Germline V gene data show CDR1 as SGHRS and CDR2 as YFSETQ. This CDR3 contains 18 residues. V was pared by 0 bases and J by 2 bases, with 7 bases of the junction left unmatched. The DNA of the CDR3 is TGCGCCAGCAGCTTGGAGCCGACTAGCGGGAGTAACACAGATACGCAGTATTTT. Its protein is CASSLEPTSGSNTDTQYF.

This clone was detected only a few times. J is TRBJ2-1 and V is TRBV27, with 11 bases that match TRBD2. The CDR3 consists of 14 residues. CDR1 is MNHEY and CDR2 is SMNVEV in the germline V gene (reference sequence). Trimming removed 4 bases from V and 8 bases from J; junction bases left unmatched: 4. The CDR3 region has the DNA TGTGCCAGCAGTTCTATAGCGGGGGGGGATGAGCAGTTCTTC. It codes for CASSSIAGGDEQFF.

V usage is TRBV5-8 and J usage is TRBJ2-4, with 8 bases fitting TRBD1. CDR1 is SGHTS and CDR2 is YDEGEE in the germline V gene. V was clipped by 4 bases and J by 6 bases; unmatched bases: 9. CDR3 length: 15 residues. In DNA, the CDR3 is TGTGCCAGCAGCCGCGCCTCAGGGGGCTCAAACATTCAGTACTTC. Residues: CASSRASGGSNIQYF.

J is TRBJ1-1 and V is TRBV11-2; no clear D. The length of the CDR3 is 14 residues. Germline V gene data show CDR1 as SGHAT and CDR2 as FQNNGV. Trimming pared 8 bases from V and 1 base from J, leaving 14 bases between. The CDR3 spells CASRTKTGNTEAFF. DNA of the CDR3: TGTGCCAGCCGAACCAAGACGGGGAACACTGAAGCTTTCTTT.

The V and J genes are TRBV5-1 and TRBJ2-5; 15 positions agree with TRBD2. Unmatched junction bases numbered 8, after V lost 4 bases and J lost 1 base. This CDR3 has 18 amino acids. CDR1 is SGHRS, CDR2 YFSETQ, per germline. The CDR3 spells CASSAGTSGGPLQETQYF. The CDR3 nucleotides read TGCGCCAGCAGCGCCGGGACTAGCGGGGGGCCCCTCCAAGAGACCCAGTACTTC.

This clone was seen only a few times. In DNA, the CDR3 is TGTGCCTGGAGTGGCCGGGAGGATGAAGCTTTCTTT. It encodes CAWSGREDEAFF. The rearrangement joins TRBV30 to TRBJ1-1; D is uncertain. Trimming took 1 base from V and 7 from J, leaving 10 bases between them. CDR3 length equals 12 residues. Germline CDR1 is GTSNPN and CDR2 is SVGIG (reference sequence). The full variable domain, rest sourced from reference TRBV30 and TRBJ1-1, is SQTIHQWPATLVQPVGSPLSLECTVEGTSNPNLYWYRQAAGRGLQLLFYSVGIGQISSEVPQNLSASRPQDRQFILSSKKLLLSDSGFYLCAWSGREDEAFFGQGTRLTVV.

This chain connects TRBV6-4 to TRBJ1-6; D unclear. Between the trimmed V and J ends, which lost 3 bases and 7 bases, there was a span of 7 bases. The CDR3 extends over 13 amino acids. The germline gives CDR1 MRHNA, CDR2 SNTAGT. In DNA, the CDR3 is TGTGCCAGCAGTGAGGACCCAAATTCACCCCTCCACTTT. It yields the protein CASSEDPNSPLHF.

This clone was seen more than once but under ten times. The rearrangement joins TRBV7-6 to TRBJ2-2; D uncertain. CDR1 is SGHVS and CDR2 is FNYEAQ in the germline V gene. This CDR3 has 14 residues. Trimming took 6 bases from V and 3 from J, leaving 11 bases between them. Written as DNA, the CDR3 is TGTGCCAGCAGATATACAATAGACACCGGGGAGCTGTTTTTT. This gives the protein CASRYTIDTGELFF. Filled out from reference TRBV7-6 and TRBJ2-2, the complete variable domain reads GAGVSQSPRYKVTKRGQDVALRCDPISGHVSLYWYRQALGQGPEFLTYFNYEAQQDKSGLPNDRFSAERPEGSISTLTIQRTEQRDSAMYRCASRYTIDTGELFFGEGSRLTVL.

This rearrangement joins TRBV6-5 to TRBJ2-3; TRBD2 agrees at 7 bases. Germline assignment: CDR1 MNHEY and CDR2 SVGAGI. The CDR3 runs to 15 residues. V lost 6 bases to trimming and J lost 0 bases; unmatched junction nucleotides: 6. The CDR3 DNA sequence: TGTGCCAGCAGCTCATTGCGGGGGAGCACAGATACGCAGTATTTT. Its protein is CASSSLRGSTDTQYF.

This clone was observed a single time. V gene TRBV7-2 combines with J gene TRBJ1-2; TRBD1 agrees at 7 bases. The CDR3 runs 15 residues. Looked up from germline, CDR1 is SGHTA and CDR2 is FQGNSA. V gave up 3 bases and J gave up 7 bases; unmatched junction bases: 11. CDR3 DNA: TGTGCCAGCAGCTTGGGTCCTGCGACAGGGTTTGGCTACACCTTC. Protein: CASSLGPATGFGYTF.

The chain employs TRBV19 and TRBJ2-6; D not resolved. V lost 3 bases and J lost 4, with 10 bases in between. The germline V gene has CDR1 LNHDA and CDR2 SQIVND (reference sequence). The CDR3 extends over 15 amino acids. The CDR3 DNA sequence: TGTGCCAGTAGTATGGCTCAAGCCGGGGCCAACGTCCTGACTTTC. Its translation is CASSMAQAGANVLTF.